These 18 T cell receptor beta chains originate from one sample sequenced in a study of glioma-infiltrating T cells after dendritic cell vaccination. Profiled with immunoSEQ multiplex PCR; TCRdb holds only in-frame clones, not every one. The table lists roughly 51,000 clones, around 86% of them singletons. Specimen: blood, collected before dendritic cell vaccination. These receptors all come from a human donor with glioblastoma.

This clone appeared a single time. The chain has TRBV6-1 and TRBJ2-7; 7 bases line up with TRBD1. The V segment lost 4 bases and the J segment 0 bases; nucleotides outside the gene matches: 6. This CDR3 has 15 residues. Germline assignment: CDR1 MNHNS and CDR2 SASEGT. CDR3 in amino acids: CASSARQGHSYEQYF. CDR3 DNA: TGTGCCAGCAGTGCGCGACAGGGACACTCCTACGAGCAGTACTTC.

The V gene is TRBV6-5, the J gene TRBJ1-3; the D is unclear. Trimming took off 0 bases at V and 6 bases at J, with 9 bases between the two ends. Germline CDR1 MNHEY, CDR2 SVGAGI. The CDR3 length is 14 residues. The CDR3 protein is CASSYSILENTIYF. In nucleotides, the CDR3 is TGTGCCAGCAGTTACTCGATTCTAGAAAACACCATATATTTT.

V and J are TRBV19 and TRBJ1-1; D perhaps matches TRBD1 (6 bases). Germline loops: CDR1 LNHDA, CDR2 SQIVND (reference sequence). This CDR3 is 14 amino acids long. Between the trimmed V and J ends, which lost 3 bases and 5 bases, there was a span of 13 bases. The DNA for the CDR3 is TGTGCCAGTAGTATGTCGGGGCAGGGGACTGAAGCTTTCTTT. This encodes CASSMSGQGTEAFF.

The CDR3 loop is CASSPTREGHEQYF. In DNA, the CDR3 is TGTGCCAGCTCACCGACACGGGAGGGGCACGAGCAGTACTTC. The chain couples TRBV18 to TRBJ2-7, with TRBD2 identical over 8 bases. Germline CDR1 KGHSH, CDR2 LQKENI. The length of the CDR3 is 14 residues. The ends lost 3 bases at V and 5 bases at J; junction bases unmatched: 6.

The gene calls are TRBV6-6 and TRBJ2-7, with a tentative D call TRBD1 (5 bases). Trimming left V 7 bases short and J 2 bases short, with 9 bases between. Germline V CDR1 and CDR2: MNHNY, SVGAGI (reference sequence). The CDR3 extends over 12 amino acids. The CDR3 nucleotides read TGTGCCAGCACCCCAGGGCCCTACGAGCAGTACTTC. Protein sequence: CASTPGPYEQYF.

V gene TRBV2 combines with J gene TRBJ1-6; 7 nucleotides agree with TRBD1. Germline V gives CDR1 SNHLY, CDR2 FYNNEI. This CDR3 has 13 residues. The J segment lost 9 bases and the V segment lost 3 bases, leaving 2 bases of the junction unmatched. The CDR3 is CASSERGPSPLHF. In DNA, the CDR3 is TGTGCCAGCAGTGAGAGGGGGCCTTCACCCCTCCACTTT.

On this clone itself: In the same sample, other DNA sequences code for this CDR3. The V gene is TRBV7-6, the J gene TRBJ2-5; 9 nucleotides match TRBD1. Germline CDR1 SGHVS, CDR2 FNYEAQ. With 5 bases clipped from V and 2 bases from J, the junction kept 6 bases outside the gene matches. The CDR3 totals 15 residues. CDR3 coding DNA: TGTGCCAGCAGCCCTTCGACAGGGGGGCAAGAGACCCAGTACTTC. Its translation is CASSPSTGGQETQYF.

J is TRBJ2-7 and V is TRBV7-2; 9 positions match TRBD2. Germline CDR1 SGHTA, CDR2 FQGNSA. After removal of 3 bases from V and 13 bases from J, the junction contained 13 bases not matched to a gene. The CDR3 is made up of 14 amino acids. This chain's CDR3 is CASSFQLAGPGPYF. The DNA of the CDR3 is TGTGCCAGCAGCTTTCAACTAGCGGGCCCCGGACCTTACTTC.

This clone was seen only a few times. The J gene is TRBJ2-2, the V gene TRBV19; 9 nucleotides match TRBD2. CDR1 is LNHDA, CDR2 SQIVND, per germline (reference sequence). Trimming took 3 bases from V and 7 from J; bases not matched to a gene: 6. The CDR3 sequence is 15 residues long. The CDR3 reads CASSMNSGGIGELFF. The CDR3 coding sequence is TGTGCCAGTAGTATGAATAGCGGGGGCATCGGGGAGCTGTTTTTT.

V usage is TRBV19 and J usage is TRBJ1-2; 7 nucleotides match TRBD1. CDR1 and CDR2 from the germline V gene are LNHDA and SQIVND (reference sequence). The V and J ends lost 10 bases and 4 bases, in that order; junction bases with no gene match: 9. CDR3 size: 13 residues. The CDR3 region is CATYRGLSYGYTF. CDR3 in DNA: TGTGCCACCTACAGGGGACTGAGCTATGGCTACACCTTC.

CDR3 protein: CASSPGTFSYEQYF. CDR3 sequence (DNA): TGTGCCAGCAGCCCCGGGACTTTTTCCTACGAGCAGTACTTC. V and J are TRBV9 and TRBJ2-7, with D maybe TRBD2 (6 bases). V gave up 4 bases and J gave up 1 base, with 12 bases separating them. CDR3 length: 14 amino acids. CDR1 and CDR2 (germline): SGDLS, YYNGEE.

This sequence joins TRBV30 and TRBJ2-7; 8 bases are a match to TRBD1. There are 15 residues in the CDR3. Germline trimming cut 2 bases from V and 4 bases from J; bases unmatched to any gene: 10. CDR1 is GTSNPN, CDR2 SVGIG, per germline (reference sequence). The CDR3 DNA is TGTGCCTGGAGTCACACTGGACAGGGTACGTACGAGCAGTACTTC. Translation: CAWSHTGQGTYEQYF.

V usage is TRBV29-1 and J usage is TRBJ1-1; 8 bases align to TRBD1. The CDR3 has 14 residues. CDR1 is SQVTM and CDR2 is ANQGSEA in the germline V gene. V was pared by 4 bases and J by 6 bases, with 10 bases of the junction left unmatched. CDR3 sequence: CSVVPGGAGSEAFF. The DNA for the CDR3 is TGCAGCGTTGTGCCAGGGGGCGCAGGTTCTGAAGCTTTCTTT. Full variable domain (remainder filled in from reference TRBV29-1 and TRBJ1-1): SAVISQKPSRDICQRGTSLTIQCQVDSQVTMMFWYRQQPGQSLTLIATANQGSEATYESGFVIDKFPISRPNLTFSTLTVSNMSPEDSSIYLCSVVPGGAGSEAFFGQGTRLTVV.

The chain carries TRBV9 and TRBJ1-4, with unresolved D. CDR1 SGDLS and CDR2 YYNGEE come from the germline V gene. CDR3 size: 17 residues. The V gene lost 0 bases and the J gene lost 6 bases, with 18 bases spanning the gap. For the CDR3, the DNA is TGTGCCAGCAGCGTAGCGGTTCACTCTCCTGAGGATGAAAAACTGTTTTTT. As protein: CASSVAVHSPEDEKLFF.

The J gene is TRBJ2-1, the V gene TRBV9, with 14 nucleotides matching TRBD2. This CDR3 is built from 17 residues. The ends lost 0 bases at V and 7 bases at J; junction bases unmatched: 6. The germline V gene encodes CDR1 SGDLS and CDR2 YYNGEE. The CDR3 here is CASSVEGTSGSRNEQFF. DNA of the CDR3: TGTGCCAGCAGCGTAGAGGGGACTAGCGGGAGTCGGAATGAGCAGTTCTTC.

The CDR3 spells CASSHTRQGSYEQYF. Written as DNA, the CDR3 is TGCGCCAGCAGCCATACTCGACAGGGATCCTACGAGCAGTACTTC. This sequence joins TRBV4-1 and TRBJ2-7; 7 bases map to TRBD1. The germline gives CDR1 MGHRA, CDR2 YSYEKL. Losses at the gene ends were 3 bases for V and 1 base for J; bases not matched to a gene: 6. The CDR3 length is 15 residues.

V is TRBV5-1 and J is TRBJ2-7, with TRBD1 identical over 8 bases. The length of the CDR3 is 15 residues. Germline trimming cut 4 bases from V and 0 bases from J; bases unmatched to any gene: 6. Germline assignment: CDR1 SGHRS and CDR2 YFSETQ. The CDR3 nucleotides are TGCGCCAGCAGCATCGGGACAGGCCGCTCCTACGAGCAGTACTTC. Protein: CASSIGTGRSYEQYF.

The CDR3 is CASSPTQGASYGYTF. The CDR3 coding sequence is TGCGCCAGCAGCCCTACCCAGGGGGCAAGCTATGGCTACACCTTC. J is TRBJ1-2 and V is TRBV4-3; 8 nucleotides match TRBD1. CDR3 size: 15 residues. CDR1 is LGHNA, CDR2 YSLEER, per germline. V lost 4 bases, J lost 4 bases, and 8 bases stayed unmatched.